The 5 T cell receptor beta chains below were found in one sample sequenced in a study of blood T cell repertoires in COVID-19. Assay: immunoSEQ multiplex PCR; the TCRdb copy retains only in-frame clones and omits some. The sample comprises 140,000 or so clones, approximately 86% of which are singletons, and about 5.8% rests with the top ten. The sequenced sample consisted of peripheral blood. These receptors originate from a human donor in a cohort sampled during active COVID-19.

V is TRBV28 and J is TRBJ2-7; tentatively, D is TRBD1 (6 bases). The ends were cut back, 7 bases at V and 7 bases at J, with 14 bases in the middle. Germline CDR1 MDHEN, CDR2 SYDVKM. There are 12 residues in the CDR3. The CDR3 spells CASTNPGAEQYF. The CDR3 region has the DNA TGTGCCAGCACAAACCCAGGGGCAGAGCAGTACTTC.

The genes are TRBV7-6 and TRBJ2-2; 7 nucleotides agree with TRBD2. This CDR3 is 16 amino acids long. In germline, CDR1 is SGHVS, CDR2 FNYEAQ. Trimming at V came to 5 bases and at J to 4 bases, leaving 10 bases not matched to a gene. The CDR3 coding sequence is TGTGCCAGCAGCCTCGGGTCGGGGGGTAGCACCGGGGAGCTGTTTTTT. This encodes CASSLGSGGSTGELFF.

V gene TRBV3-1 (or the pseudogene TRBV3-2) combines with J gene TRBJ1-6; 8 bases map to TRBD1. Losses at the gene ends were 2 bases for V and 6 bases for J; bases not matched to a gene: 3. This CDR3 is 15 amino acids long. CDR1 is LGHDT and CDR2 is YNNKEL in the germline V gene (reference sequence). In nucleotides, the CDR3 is TGTGCCAGCAGCCAACGGACAGGGACTAATTCACCCCTCCACTTT. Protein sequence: CASSQRTGTNSPLHF.

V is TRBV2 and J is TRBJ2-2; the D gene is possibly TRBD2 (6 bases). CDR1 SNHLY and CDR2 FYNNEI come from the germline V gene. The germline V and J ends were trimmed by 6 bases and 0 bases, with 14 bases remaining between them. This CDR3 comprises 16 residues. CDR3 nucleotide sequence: TGTGCCAGCAGCGACACTAGCAGCTCGAACACCGGGGAGCTGTTTTTT. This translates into CASSDTSSSNTGELFF.

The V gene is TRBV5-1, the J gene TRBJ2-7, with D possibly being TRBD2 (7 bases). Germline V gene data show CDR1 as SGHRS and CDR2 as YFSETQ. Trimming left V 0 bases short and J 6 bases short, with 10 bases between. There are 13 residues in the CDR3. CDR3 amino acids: CASSLARGPEQYF. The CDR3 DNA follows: TGCGCCAGCAGCTTGGCGCGGGGGCCCGAGCAGTACTTC.